This is a list of T cell receptor beta chains from one sample in a study of identical twins. TCRdb used MiXCR to reprocess the 5' RACE reads, holding one entry per CDR3 protein. The table shows under 1 million distinct CDR3 sequences, with roughly an eighth occurring only once. The same data also went into a second study, on yellow fever vaccine responses in identical twins.

Sequences were obtained from PBMCs. These receptors were taken from a woman aged 18-29 years in good health. Each CDR3 is given with its conserved first and last residue. Each record gives: J gene, CDR3 length, clone size, V gene, D gene, CDR3 protein, CDR3 DNA. A D gene is named only where the DNA matches it firmly. A clone size is listed for some rows: how often the clone was seen (once, few, many), or a class if it is expanded.

TRBJ2-7 | 17 | few | TRBV27 | TRBD2 | CASSLGQSGGVLREQYF | TGTGCCAGCAGTTTAGGACAGAGCGGGGGAGTCCTACGCGAGCAGTACTTC
TRBJ2-1 | 15 | - | TRBV5-1 | TRBD2 | CASSTTSGPQGEQFF | TGCGCCAGCAGCACAACTAGCGGGCCGCAGGGTGAGCAGTTCTTC
TRBJ1-2 | 14 | few | TRBV6-5 | - | CASSSTGFNYGYTF | TGTGCCAGCAGTTCGACAGGTTTCAACTATGGCTACACCTTC
TRBJ1-1 | 17 | few | TRBV7-9 | - | CASSLVGGGGGLTEAFF | TGTGCCAGCAGCTTAGTAGGCGGTGGCGGGGGTCTGACTGAAGCTTTCTTT
TRBJ2-3 | 18 | - | TRBV5-1 | TRBD2 | CASSRALAGGFGTDTQYF | TGCGCCAGCAGCCGCGCCCTAGCGGGAGGGTTCGGTACAGATACGCAGTATTTT
TRBJ2-5 | 12 | - | TRBV25-1 | - | CASSEGPETQYF | TGTGCCAGCAGTGAGGGCCCAGAGACCCAGTACTTC
TRBJ2-7 | 18 | - | TRBV5-1 | TRBD1 | CASSSQTGGRVYAYEQYF | TGCGCCAGCAGCTCACAGACAGGGGGAAGAGTATACGCCTACGAGCAGTACTTC
TRBJ1-3 | 16 | few | TRBV29-1 | TRBD1 | CSVGSQGALAGNTIYF | TGCAGCGTTGGTTCCCAGGGGGCCTTGGCTGGAAACACCATATATTTT
TRBJ2-5 | 18 | - | TRBV11-2 | - | CASSLGSGSASNQETQYF | TGTGCCAGCAGCTTAGGGTCCGGGTCGGCTAGCAACCAAGAGACCCAGTACTTC
TRBJ2-5 | 14 | many | TRBV12-3/TRBV12-4 | - | CASSLGQDQETQYF | TGTGCCAGCAGTTTAGGACAGGACCAAGAGACCCAGTACTTC